Listed below are T cell receptor beta chains from one sample, sequenced in a study of neurological immune-mediated disorders. Each CDR3 protein gets one entry after TCRdb re-called the 5' RACE reads with MiXCR. The sample holds around 94,000 distinct CDR3 sequences, around 3.3% seen once. Sequences were obtained from PBMCs. These receptor sequences come from a woman between 18 and 29 years old with multiple sclerosis. Both conserved end residues are part of each CDR3. A D gene is named only where the DNA matches it firmly. Size values are once, few and many counts, or a class for expanded clones, and some rows have none.

v_gene	abundance	j_gene	d_gene	CDR3aa	CDR3nt
TRBV4-2	NA	TRBJ1-6	NA	CASSHTGGNSPLHF	TGTGCCAGCAGCCATACCGGAGGGAATTCACCCCTCCACTTT
TRBV5-1	many	TRBJ1-6	NA	CASSSGQYNSPLHF	TGCGCCAGCAGCTCCGGACAGTATAATTCACCCCTCCACTTT
TRBV29-1	many	TRBJ2-6	NA	CSVVVWDVPTGANVLTF	TGCAGCGTTGTTGTTTGGGATGTCCCTACTGGGGCCAACGTCCTGACTTTC
TRBV6-2/TRBV6-3	many	TRBJ1-2	NA	CASSFTGSYGYTF	TGTGCCAGCAGTTTTACAGGGAGCTATGGCTACACCTTC
TRBV15	many	TRBJ1-2	NA	CATSNRLNYGYTF	TGTGCCACCAGTAACAGACTTAACTATGGCTACACCTTC
TRBV15	many	TRBJ2-5	NA	CATSRDSHQETQYF	TGTGCCACCAGCAGAGATTCCCACCAAGAGACCCAGTACTTC
TRBV18	many	TRBJ2-7	TRBD1	CASSRAGGFYEQYF	TGTGCCAGCTCACGGGCAGGGGGCTTCTACGAGCAGTACTTC
TRBV5-8	many	TRBJ1-1	NA	CASSLGQGEAFF	TGTGCCAGCAGCTTGGGGCAGGGCGAAGCTTTCTTT
TRBV5-5	many	TRBJ2-1	TRBD2	CASSLDRGTSVYNEQFF	TGTGCCAGCAGCTTGGACAGGGGGACTAGCGTTTACAATGAGCAGTTCTTC
TRBV9	many	TRBJ2-7	NA	CASSVSSWDEQYF	TGTGCCAGCAGCGTAAGTAGTTGGGACGAGCAGTACTTC
TRBV6-1	many	TRBJ1-2	TRBD1	CASSEAGQGNGYTF	TGTGCCAGCAGTGAAGCGGGACAGGGCAATGGCTACACCTTC